This TCR beta chain was observed in a study of identical twins. TCRdb processed the 5' RACE reads anew with MiXCR; each CDR3 protein has one entry. The data contain about 470,000 distinct CDR3 sequences, more than 20% of them seen just once; the ten biggest clones take up around 3%. V shed 0 bases and J 12 bases; nucleotides not matched to a gene: 8. This CDR3 is built from 13 residues. CDR1 and CDR2 (germline): SGHRS, YFSETQ. In addition, the sample was reused for a study of T cells expressing NK-cell markers.

The TCR originated in a woman between 18 and 30 years old in good health. The V gene is TRBV5-1, the J gene TRBJ1-1, with 7 bases matching TRBD1. Sequencing input: CD4+ T cells sorted from blood. The CDR3 reads CASSLGRGLETFF. DNA for the CDR3: TGCGCCAGCAGCTTGGGGAGGGGGCTCGAAACTTTCTTT.